This record concerns one TCR beta chain sequence. This sample is drawn from a study of breast tumors, draining lymph nodes, adjacent tissues. V lost 1 base to trimming and J lost 3 bases, with 10 bases between them. The germline CDR1 and CDR2 sequences are SGHTA and FQGNSA. CDR3 length: 14 amino acids. TCRdb re-called the multiplex PCR reads with MiXCR, one entry per CDR3 protein. The sample contains around 22,000 distinct CDR3 sequences, 55% to 80% of which appear only once. Sequenced material: tumor-adjacent breast tissue. The genes are TRBV7-2 and TRBJ2-7; no clear D gene. The receptor was isolated from a female donor with breast cancer. Some clones in this sample may be carry-over from other donors' samples. CDR3 loop: CASSLVPVVYEQYF. The CDR3 DNA is TGTGCCAGCAGCTTAGTCCCAGTAGTCTACGAGCAGTACTTC.